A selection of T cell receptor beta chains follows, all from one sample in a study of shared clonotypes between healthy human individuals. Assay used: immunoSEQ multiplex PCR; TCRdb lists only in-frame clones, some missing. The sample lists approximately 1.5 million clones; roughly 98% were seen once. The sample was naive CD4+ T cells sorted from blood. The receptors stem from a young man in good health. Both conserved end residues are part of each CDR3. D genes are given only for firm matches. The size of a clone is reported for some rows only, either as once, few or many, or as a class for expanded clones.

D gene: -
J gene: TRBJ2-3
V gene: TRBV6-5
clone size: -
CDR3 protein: CASRFSGGHTQYF
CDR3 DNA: TGTGCCAGCCGTTTCTCTGGTGGTCATACGCAGTATTTT

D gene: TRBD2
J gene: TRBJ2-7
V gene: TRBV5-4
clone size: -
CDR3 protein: CASSDRGGDYEQYF
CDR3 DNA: TGTGCCAGCAGCGACCGGGGGGGTGACTACGAGCAGTACTTC

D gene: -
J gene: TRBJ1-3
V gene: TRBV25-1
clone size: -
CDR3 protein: CASRESGNTIYF
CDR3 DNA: TGTGCCAGCAGGGAGTCTGGAAACACCATATATTTT

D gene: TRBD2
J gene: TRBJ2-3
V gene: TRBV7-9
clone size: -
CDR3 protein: CAARAGASVYTQYF
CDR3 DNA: TGTGCCGCCCGAGCGGGAGCGTCTGTTTATACGCAGTATTTT

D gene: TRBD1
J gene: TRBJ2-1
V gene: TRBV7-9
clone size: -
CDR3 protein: CASSPTPRGSSYNEQFF
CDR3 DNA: TGTGCCAGCAGCCCAACCCCCAGGGGGTCCTCCTACAATGAGCAGTTCTTC

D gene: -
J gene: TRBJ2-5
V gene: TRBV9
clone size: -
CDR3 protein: CASSDSASETQYF
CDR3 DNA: TGTGCCAGCAGCGATTCGGCTTCAGAGACCCAGTACTTC

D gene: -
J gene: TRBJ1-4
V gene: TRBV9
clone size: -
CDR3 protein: CASSVGGIGEKLFF
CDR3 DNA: TGTGCCAGCAGCGTAGGGGGTATAGGAGAAAAACTGTTTTTT

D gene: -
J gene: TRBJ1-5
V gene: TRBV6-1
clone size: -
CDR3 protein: CATRRYPNQPQHF
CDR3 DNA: TGTGCCACCCGACGGTACCCCAATCAGCCCCAGCATTTT

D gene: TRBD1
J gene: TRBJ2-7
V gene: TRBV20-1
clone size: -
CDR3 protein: CSASAGGVQYF
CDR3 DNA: TGCAGTGCTAGCGCAGGGGGCGTGCAGTACTTC

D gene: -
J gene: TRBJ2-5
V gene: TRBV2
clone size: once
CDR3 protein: CASSEVVHGGQETQYF
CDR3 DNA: TGTGCCAGCAGTGAAGTTGTCCACGGCGGCCAAGAGACCCAGTACTTC

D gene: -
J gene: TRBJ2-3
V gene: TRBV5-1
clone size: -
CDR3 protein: CASSRTALGDTQYF
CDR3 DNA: TGCGCCAGCAGCCGGACAGCCCTTGGGGATACGCAGTATTTT

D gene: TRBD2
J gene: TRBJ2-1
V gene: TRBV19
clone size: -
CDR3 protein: CASSILAGVSNEQFF
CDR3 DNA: TGTGCCAGTAGTATACTAGCGGGAGTTAGCAATGAGCAGTTCTTC

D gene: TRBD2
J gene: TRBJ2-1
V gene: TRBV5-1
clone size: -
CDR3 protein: CASSLLAGANEQFF
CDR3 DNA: TGCGCCAGCAGCCTATTGGCGGGAGCCAATGAGCAGTTCTTC

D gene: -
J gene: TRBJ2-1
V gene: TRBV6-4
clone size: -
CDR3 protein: CASSIQGYDYNEQFF
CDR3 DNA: TGTGCCAGCAGTATACAGGGTTACGATTACAATGAGCAGTTCTTC

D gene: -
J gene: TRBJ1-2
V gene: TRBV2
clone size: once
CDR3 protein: CASSAEGQGYTF
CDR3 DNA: TGTGCCAGCAGTGCCGAGGGGCAGGGCTACACCTTC

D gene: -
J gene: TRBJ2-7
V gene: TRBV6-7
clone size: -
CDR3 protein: CASRNSTYEQYF
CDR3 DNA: TGTGCCAGCAGGAACTCTACCTACGAGCAGTACTTC

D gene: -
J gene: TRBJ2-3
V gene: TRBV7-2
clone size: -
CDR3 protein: CASNEWGPTDTQYF
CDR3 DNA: TGTGCCAGTAACGAATGGGGGCCCACAGATACGCAGTATTTT

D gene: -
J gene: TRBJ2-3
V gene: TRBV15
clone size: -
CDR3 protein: CATSRDRPDTQYF
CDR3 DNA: TGTGCCACCAGCAGAGATCGACCCGATACGCAGTATTTT

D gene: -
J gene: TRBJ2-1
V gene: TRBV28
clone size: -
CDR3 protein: CASSLAGFLYNEQFF
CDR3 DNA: TGTGCCAGCAGTTTAGCGGGATTCCTTTACAATGAGCAGTTCTTC

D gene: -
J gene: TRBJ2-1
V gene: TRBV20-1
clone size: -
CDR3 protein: CSARSEQFF
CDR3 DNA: TGCAGTGCTAGGTCCGAGCAGTTCTTC

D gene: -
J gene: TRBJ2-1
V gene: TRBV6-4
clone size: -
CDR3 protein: CASSDDGGPYNEQFF
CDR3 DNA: TGTGCCAGCAGTGACGATGGCGGACCCTACAATGAGCAGTTCTTC

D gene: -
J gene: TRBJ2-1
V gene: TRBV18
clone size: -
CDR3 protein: CASSRDSSQRLRQFF
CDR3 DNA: TGTGCCAGCTCGCGGGACAGTTCACAACGATTGAGACAGTTCTTC

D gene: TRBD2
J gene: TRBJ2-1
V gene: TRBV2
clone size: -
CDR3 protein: CASRPYSGRGVPEQFF
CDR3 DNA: TGTGCCAGCAGGCCCTATAGCGGGAGGGGGGTGCCCGAGCAGTTCTTC

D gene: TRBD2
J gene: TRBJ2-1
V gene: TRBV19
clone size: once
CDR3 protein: CASSRSGVYNEQFF
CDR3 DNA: TGTGCCAGTAGTCGGAGCGGGGTATACAATGAGCAGTTCTTC

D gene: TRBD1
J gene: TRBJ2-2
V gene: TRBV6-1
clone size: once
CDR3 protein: CASSEALVVAGGKAGELFF
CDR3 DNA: TGTGCCAGCAGTGAAGCGCTCGTTGTAGCAGGGGGCAAGGCCGGGGAGCTGTTTTTT

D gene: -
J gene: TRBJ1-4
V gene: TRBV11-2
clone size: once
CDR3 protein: CASSWKAPSNNEKLFF
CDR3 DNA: TGTGCCAGCAGCTGGAAGGCTCCCTCGAATAATGAAAAACTGTTTTTT

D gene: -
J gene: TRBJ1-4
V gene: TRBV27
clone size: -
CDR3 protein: CASSRDARANEKLFF
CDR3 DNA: TGTGCCAGCAGTCGAGATGCGAGGGCTAATGAAAAACTGTTTTTT

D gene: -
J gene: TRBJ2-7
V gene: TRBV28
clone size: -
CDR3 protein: CASSSQAGPGEQYF
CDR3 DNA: TGTGCCAGCAGTTCTCAGGCCGGGCCAGGAGAGCAGTACTTC

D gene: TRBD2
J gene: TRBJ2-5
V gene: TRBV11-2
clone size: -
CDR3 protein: CASSPRTSGGLGAQYF
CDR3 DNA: TGTGCCAGCAGCCCCCGGACTAGCGGGGGATTGGGGGCCCAGTACTTC

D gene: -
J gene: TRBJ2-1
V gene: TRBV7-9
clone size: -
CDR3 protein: CASSLVPSSYNEQFF
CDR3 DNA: TGTGCCAGCAGCTTAGTGCCCAGCTCCTACAATGAGCAGTTCTTC

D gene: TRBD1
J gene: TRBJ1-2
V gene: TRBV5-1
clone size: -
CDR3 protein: CASSLGQGMLDYGYTF
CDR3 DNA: TGCGCCAGCAGCTTAGGACAGGGGATGTTGGACTATGGCTACACCTTC

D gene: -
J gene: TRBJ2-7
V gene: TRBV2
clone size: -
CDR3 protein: CASTGASGASEQYF
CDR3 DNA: TGTGCCAGTACAGGGGCCTCGGGAGCATCCGAGCAGTACTTC

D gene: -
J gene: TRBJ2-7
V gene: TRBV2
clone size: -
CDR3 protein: CASSRSEYPYEQYF
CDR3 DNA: TGTGCCAGCAGTCGGTCGGAATACCCTTACGAGCAGTACTTC

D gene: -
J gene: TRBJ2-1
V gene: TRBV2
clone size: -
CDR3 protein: CASSTERVTEQFF
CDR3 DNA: TGTGCCAGTTCAACCGAAAGGGTAACTGAGCAGTTCTTC

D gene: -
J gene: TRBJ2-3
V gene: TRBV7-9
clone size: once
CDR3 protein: CASSLNSGAPDGTQYF
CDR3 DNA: TGTGCCAGCAGCCTAAACTCTGGTGCGCCCGACGGTACGCAGTATTTT

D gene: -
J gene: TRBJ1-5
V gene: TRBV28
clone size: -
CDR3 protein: CASSFYGTARGPQHF
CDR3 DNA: TGTGCCAGCAGTTTCTATGGGACCGCCCGAGGGCCCCAGCATTTT

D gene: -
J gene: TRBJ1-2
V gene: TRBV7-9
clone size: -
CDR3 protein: CASSLGSVGHYGYTF
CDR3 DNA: TGTGCCAGCAGCTTAGGGTCTGTGGGGCACTATGGCTACACCTTC

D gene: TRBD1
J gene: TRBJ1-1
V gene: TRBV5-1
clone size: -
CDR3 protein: CASSYRDSPVHETPEAFF
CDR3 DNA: TGCGCCAGCAGCTACCGGGACAGCCCAGTTCATGAGACCCCTGAAGCTTTCTTT

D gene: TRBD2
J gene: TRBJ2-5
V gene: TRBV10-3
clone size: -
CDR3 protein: CAISVLPSGGETQYF
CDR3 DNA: TGTGCCATCAGTGTCCTCCCTAGCGGGGGAGAGACCCAGTACTTC

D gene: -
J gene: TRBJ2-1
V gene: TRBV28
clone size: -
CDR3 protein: CASSLLYEQFF
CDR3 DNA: TGTGCCAGCAGTTTACTGTATGAGCAGTTCTTC

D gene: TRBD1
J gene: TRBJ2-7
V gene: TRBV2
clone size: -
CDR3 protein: CASSDGQGLMYEQYF
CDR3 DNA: TGTGCCAGCAGTGACGGACAGGGCCTAATGTACGAGCAGTACTTC

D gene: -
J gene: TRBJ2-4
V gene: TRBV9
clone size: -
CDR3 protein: CASSGGKNRDKNIQYF
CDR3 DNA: TGTGCCAGCAGCGGGGGGAAGAACCGGGACAAAAACATTCAGTACTTC

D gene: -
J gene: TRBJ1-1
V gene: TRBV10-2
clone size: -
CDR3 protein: CASSESLVYPNTEAFF
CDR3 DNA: TGCGCCAGCAGTGAGTCTTTAGTGTACCCTAACACTGAAGCTTTCTTT

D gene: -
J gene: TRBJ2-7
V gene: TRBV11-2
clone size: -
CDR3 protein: CASSPIRSSYEQYF
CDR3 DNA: TGTGCCAGCAGCCCGATTCGGAGCTCCTACGAGCAGTACTTC

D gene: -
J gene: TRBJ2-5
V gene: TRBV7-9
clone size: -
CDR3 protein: CASSFPSQETQYF
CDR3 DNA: TGTGCCAGCAGCTTTCCATCGCAAGAGACCCAGTACTTC

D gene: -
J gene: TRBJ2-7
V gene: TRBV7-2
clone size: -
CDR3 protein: CASSKRGWAVQYF
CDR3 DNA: TGTGCCAGCAGCAAGAGGGGTTGGGCAGTGCAGTACTTC

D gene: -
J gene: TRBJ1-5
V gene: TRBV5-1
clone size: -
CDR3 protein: CASSLGDGNQPQHF
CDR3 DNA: TGCGCCAGCAGCTTGGGCGATGGCAATCAGCCCCAGCATTTT

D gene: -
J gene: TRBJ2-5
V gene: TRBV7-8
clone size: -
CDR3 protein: CASSLARTGWETQYF
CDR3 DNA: TGTGCCAGCAGCTTAGCGCGAACAGGGTGGGAGACCCAGTACTTC

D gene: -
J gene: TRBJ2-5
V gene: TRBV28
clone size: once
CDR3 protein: CASSLEGLEETQYF
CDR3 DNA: TGTGCCAGCAGTCTTGAGGGGCTGGAAGAGACCCAGTACTTC

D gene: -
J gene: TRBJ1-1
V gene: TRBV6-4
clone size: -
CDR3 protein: CASSPALNTEAFF
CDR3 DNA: TGTGCCAGCAGTCCGGCCTTGAACACTGAAGCTTTCTTT

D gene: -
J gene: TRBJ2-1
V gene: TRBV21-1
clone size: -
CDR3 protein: CASSKVRGLASYNEQFF
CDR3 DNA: TGTGCCAGCAGCAAAGTGCGGGGACTAGCGTCCTACAATGAGCAGTTCTTC

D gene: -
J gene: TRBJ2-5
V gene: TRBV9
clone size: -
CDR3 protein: CASSAAVQETQYF
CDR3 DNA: TGTGCCAGCAGCGCAGCGGTCCAAGAGACCCAGTACTTC

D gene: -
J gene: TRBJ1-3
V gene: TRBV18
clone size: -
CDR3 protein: CASSRQDSGNTIYF
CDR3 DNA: TGTGCCAGCTCACGACAGGACTCTGGAAACACCATATATTTT

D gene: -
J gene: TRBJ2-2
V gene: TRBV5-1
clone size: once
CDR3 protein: CASSFEGANTGELFF
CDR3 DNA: TGCGCCAGCAGCTTTGAGGGGGCGAACACCGGGGAGCTGTTTTTT

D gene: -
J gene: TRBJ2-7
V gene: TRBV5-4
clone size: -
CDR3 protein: CASSMGRSYEQYF
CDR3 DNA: TGTGCCAGCAGCATGGGACGGTCCTACGAGCAGTACTTC

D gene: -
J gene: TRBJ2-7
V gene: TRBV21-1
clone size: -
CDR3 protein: CASKRTSGIYEQYF
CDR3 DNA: TGTGCCAGCAAAAGGACTAGCGGGATCTACGAGCAGTACTTC